This T cell receptor (beta chain) comes out of a study of read filtering for tumor transcriptome and immune sequencing. Study in general: IR-seq gave about 3.5 to 11 million TCR reads per sample; RNA-seq gave roughly 80 to 1273.

The library was built from about 400 ng RNA with molecular barcoded adaptors for alpha/delta and beta/gamma chains. TCRdb re-derived calls from the reads in MiXCR, one entry per CDR3 protein. The table includes approximately 40,000 distinct CDR3 sequences, about an eighth detected once. From germline, CDR1 is MNHEY and CDR2 SMNVEV (reference sequence). V was cut by 2 bases and J by 6 bases, with 14 bases left in between. This CDR3 has 15 amino acids. The clonotype was recovered from a donor aged 40 or over with multiple myeloma. Input material: a population of CD138-negative cells sorted from bone marrow. The rearrangement uses TRBV27 and TRBJ2-1; D is undetermined. The CDR3 coding sequence is TGTGCCAGCAGTTTAGTGAGCGTACACCTCAATGAGCAGTTCTTC. It yields the protein CASSLVSVHLNEQFF.